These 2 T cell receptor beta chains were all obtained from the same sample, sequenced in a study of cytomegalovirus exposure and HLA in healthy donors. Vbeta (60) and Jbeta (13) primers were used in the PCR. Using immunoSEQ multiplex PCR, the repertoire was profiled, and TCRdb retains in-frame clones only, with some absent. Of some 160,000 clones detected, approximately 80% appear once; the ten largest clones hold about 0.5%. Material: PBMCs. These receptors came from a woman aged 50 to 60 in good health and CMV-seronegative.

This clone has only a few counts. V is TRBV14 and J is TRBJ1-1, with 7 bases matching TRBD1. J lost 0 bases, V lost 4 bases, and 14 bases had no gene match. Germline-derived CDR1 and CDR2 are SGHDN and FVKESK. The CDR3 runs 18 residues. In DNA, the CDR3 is TGTGCCAGCAGCCCCCCTCCACGGGACAGCAGATTGAACACTGAAGCTTTCTTT. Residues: CASSPPPRDSRLNTEAFF.

CDR3 sequence (DNA): TGTGCCAGCAGACAAGGGGGGGACGCTAACTATGGCTACACCTTC. Protein sequence: CASRQGGDANYGYTF. J is TRBJ1-2 and V is TRBV6-5; D possibly corresponds to TRBD1 (6 bases). V gave up 6 bases and J gave up 0 bases, with 14 bases separating them. This CDR3 is built from 15 residues. Germline CDR1 MNHEY, CDR2 SVGAGI.